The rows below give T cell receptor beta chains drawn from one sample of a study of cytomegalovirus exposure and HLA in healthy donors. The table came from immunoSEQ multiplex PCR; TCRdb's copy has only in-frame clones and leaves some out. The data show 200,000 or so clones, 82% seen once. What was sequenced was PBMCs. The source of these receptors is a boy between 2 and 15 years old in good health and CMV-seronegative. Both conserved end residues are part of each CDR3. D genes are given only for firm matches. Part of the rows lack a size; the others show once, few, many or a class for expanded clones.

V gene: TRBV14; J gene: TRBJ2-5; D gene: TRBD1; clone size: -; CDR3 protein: CASSREDRVHRETQYF; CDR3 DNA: TGTGCCAGCAGTCGCGAGGACAGGGTGCATCGAGAGACCCAGTACTTC
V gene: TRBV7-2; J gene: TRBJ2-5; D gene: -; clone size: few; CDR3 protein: CASSQGGSQETQYF; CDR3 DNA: TGTGCCAGCAGCCAGGGGGGTAGCCAAGAGACCCAGTACTTC
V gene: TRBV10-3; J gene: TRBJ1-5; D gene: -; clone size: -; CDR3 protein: CAISEFVGEGGNQPQHF; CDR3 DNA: TGTGCCATCAGTGAGTTCGTAGGGGAAGGGGGCAATCAGCCCCAGCATTTT
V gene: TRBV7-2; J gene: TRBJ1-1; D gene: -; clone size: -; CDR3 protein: CASSSSGGHTEAFF; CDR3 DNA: TGTGCCAGCAGCTCCTCCGGGGGACACACTGAAGCTTTCTTT
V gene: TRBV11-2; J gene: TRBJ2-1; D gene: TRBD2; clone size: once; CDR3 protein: CASSPPGTRGHEQFF; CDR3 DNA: TGTGCCAGCAGCCCCCCCGGGACTAGAGGCCATGAGCAGTTCTTC
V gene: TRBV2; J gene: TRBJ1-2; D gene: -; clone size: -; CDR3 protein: CASREQGAAYGYTF; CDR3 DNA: TGTGCCAGCAGGGAACAGGGCGCTGCCTATGGCTACACCTTC
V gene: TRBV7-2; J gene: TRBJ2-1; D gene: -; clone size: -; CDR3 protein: CASSLGPPGSDEQFF; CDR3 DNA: TGTGCCAGCAGCTTAGGGCCTCCCGGGAGCGACGAGCAGTTCTTC
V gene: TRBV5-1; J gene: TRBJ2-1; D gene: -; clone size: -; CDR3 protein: CASSPRGLTYNEQFF; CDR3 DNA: TGCGCCAGCAGCCCCCGCGGACTCACCTACAATGAGCAGTTCTTC
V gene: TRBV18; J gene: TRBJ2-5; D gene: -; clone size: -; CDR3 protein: CASSSQRTEETQYF; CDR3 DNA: TGTGCCAGCTCATCCCAGCGGACGGAAGAGACCCAGTACTTC
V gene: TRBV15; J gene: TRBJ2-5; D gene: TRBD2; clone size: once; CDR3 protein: CATSREGSGAQETQYF; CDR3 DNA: TGTGCCACCAGCAGAGAGGGTAGCGGGGCTCAAGAGACCCAGTACTTC
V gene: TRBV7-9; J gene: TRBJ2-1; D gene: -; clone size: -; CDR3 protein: CASTPKTAWNEQFF; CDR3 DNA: TGTGCCAGCACCCCCAAGACAGCCTGGAATGAGCAGTTCTTC
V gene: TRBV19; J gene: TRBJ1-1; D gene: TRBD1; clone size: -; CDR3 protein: CASSIRRQGFEAFF; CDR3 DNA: TGTGCCAGTAGTATAAGGAGACAGGGTTTTGAAGCTTTCTTT
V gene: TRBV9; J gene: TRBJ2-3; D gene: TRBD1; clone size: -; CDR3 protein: CASSGTGTASTDTQYF; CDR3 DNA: TGTGCCAGCAGTGGGACCGGGACAGCAAGCACAGATACGCAGTATTTT
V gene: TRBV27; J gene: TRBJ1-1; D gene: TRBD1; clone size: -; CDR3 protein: CASSPQGAHTEAFF; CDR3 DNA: TGTGCCAGCAGTCCACAGGGGGCGCACACTGAAGCTTTCTTT
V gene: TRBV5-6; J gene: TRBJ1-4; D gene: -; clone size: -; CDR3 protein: CASSLLSGFNEKLFF; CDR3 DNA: TGTGCCAGCAGCTTGTTATCCGGGTTTAATGAAAAACTGTTTTTT
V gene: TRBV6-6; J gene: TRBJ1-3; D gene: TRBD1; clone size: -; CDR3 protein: CASSPVPGQGRNTIYF; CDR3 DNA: TGTGCCAGCAGTCCGGTCCCGGGACAGGGACGAAACACCATATATTTT
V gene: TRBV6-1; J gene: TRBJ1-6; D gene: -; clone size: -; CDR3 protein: CASRRGVWNSPLHF; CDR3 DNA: TGTGCCAGTAGACGGGGGGTTTGGAATTCACCCCTCCACTTT
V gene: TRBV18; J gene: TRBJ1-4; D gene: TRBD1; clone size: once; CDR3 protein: CASSWRGTGDEKLFF; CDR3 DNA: TGTGCCAGCTCTTGGCGAGGGACAGGGGATGAAAAACTGTTTTTT
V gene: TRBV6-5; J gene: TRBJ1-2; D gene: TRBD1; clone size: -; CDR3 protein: CASSEGQGNGYTF; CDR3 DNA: TGTGCCAGCAGTGAAGGACAGGGAAATGGCTACACCTTC
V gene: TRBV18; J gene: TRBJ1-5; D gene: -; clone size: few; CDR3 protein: CASSPDGGNQPQHF; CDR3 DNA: TGTGCCAGCTCACCAGACGGAGGCAATCAGCCCCAGCATTTT